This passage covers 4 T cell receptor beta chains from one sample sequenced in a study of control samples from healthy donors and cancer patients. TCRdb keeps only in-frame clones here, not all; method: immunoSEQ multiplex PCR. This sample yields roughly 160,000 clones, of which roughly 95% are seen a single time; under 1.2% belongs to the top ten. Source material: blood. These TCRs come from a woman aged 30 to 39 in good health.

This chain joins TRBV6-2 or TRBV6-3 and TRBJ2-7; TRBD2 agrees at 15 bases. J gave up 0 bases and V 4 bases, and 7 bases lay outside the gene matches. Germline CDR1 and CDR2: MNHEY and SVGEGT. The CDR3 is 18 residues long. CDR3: CASSFWTSGGAFSYEQYF. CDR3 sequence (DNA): TGTGCCAGCAGTTTCTGGACTAGCGGGGGGGCCTTCTCCTACGAGCAGTACTTC.

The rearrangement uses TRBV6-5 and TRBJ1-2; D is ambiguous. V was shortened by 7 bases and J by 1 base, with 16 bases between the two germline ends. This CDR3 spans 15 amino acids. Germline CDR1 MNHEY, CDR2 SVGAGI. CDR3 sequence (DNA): TGTGCCAGCATATGGGGAGGTCGGGGTAACTATGGCTACACCTTC. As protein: CASIWGGRGNYGYTF.

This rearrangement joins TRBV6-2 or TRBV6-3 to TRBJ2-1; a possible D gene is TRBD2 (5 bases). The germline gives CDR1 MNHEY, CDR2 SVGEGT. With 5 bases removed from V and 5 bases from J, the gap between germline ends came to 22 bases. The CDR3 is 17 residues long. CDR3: CASSPLPAGRWDNEQFF. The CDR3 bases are TGTGCCAGCAGTCCCCTCCCGGCGGGCAGGTGGGACAATGAGCAGTTCTTC.

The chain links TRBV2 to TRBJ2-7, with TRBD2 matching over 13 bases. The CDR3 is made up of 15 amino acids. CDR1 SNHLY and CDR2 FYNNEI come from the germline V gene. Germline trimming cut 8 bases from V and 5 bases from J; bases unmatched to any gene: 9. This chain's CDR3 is CASRGLAGRFDEQYF. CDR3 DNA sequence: TGTGCCAGCCGGGGACTAGCGGGAAGGTTTGACGAGCAGTACTTC.